These T cell receptor beta chains were read from a single sample in a study of cytotoxic CD8 clonotypes in ibrutinib-treated CLL. Sequencing was performed with immunoSEQ multiplex PCR; in TCRdb, only in-frame clones are kept and a portion is missing. Here the sample spans 190,000 or so clones, over 60% being singletons. Source: PBMCs, taken after 24 months of ibrutinib treatment. The receptors originated from a human donor with chronic lymphocytic leukemia. Both conserved end residues are part of each CDR3. The order of the fields is V gene, J gene, D gene, clone size, CDR3 DNA, CDR3 protein. D genes are given only for firm matches. Clone size is given for some rows only: seen once, a few or many times, or a class if the clone is expanded.

TRBV4-2	TRBJ2-7	TRBD2	.	TGTGCCAGCAGCCAACCAATTCTAGCGGGAGGTCCCCACGAGCAGTACTTC	CASSQPILAGGPHEQYF
TRBV6-1	TRBJ1-4	.	.	TGTGCCAGCAGTGAAAGGAGGGTTGATGAAAAACTGTTTTTT	CASSERRVDEKLFF
TRBV29-1	TRBJ2-7	.	.	TGCAGCGTTGGACAGGCCGAGCAGTACTTC	CSVGQAEQYF
TRBV5-1	TRBJ2-5	.	.	TGCGCCAGCAGCCGAGCCTCAGGGGCGTACCAAGAGACTCAGTACTTC	CASSRASGAYQETQYF
TRBV5-6	TRBJ2-3	.	once	TGTGCCAGCAGCGACCGGTTACGTACGCAGTATTTT	CASSDRLRTQYF
TRBV27	TRBJ2-7	TRBD2	once	TGTGCCAGCAGTCCACTAGCGGGAGCCTACGAGCAGTACTTC	CASSPLAGAYEQYF
TRBV4-1	TRBJ1-1	.	.	TGCGCCAGCAGCCTGACGGTTGACACTGAAGCTTTCTTT	CASSLTVDTEAFF
TRBV27	TRBJ2-7	TRBD2	.	TGTGCCAGCAGTTCGCTAGCGGGAGGCTCCTACGAGCAGTACTTC	CASSSLAGGSYEQYF
TRBV7-9	TRBJ1-2	.	.	TGTGCCAGCAGCTTATCCCCAGGGAATGGCTACACCTTC	CASSLSPGNGYTF
TRBV5-8	TRBJ1-2	.	.	TGTGCCAGCAGCTTGGTAGGGTTTGGCTATGGCTACACCTTC	CASSLVGFGYGYTF
TRBV7-6	TRBJ2-3	.	few	TGTGCCAGCAGCTTAGCAAGCGCAGATACGCAGTATTTT	CASSLASADTQYF
TRBV30	TRBJ2-7	.	once	TGTGCCTGGAGTAGAACAGGCTACGAGCAGTACTTC	CAWSRTGYEQYF
TRBV30	TRBJ2-5	TRBD2	.	TGTGCCTGGGGGGCGGGAGGCCAAGAGACCCAGTACTTC	CAWGAGGQETQYF
TRBV7-3	TRBJ2-1	TRBD2	.	TGTGCCAGCAGCTTAAGACCTAGCGGGACTACTAATGAGCAGTTCTTC	CASSLRPSGTTNEQFF
TRBV10-2	TRBJ2-1	TRBD2	.	TGCGCCAGCAGTGAGTCGAGCGGGAGGTTCTATGAGCAGTTCTTC	CASSESSGRFYEQFF
TRBV30	TRBJ2-1	.	few	TGTGCCTGGAGCCTTGAGAGGGTACGGGAGCAGTTCTTC	CAWSLERVREQFF
TRBV30	TRBJ2-4	.	.	TGTGCCTGGAGGGGGGTGGGAGCCAAAAACATTCAGTACTTC	CAWRGVGAKNIQYF
TRBV4-1	TRBJ2-2	.	.	TGCGCCAGCAGCCAATCAAGTTTAACTAGCACCGGGGAGCTGTTTTTT	CASSQSSLTSTGELFF
TRBV9	TRBJ1-4	TRBD1	.	TGTGCCAGCAGCCCCTTGGGGGGACAGCGTAATGAAAAACTGTTTTTT	CASSPLGGQRNEKLFF
TRBV28	TRBJ2-3	.	.	TGTGCCAGCAGTCCCAGGGTTATAGATACGCAGTATTTT	CASSPRVIDTQYF
TRBV4-3	TRBJ1-5	.	.	TGCGCCAGCAGCCAAGATAGAAGCCTCCAGCAGCCCCAGCATTTT	CASSQDRSLQQPQHF
TRBV5-6	TRBJ2-2	.	.	TGTGCCAGCAGCTGGATGGGGAATTTGAACACCGGGGAGCTGTTTTTT	CASSWMGNLNTGELFF
TRBV29-1	TRBJ1-2	TRBD1	.	TGCAGCGTTGAAGGGGGGGGACAGGAGTCCTATGGCTACACCTTC	CSVEGGGQESYGYTF
TRBV10-3	TRBJ1-5	TRBD1	.	TGTGCCATCAGTGGACAGGGTCAGCCCCAGCATTTT	CAISGQGQPQHF
TRBV7-9	TRBJ2-5	.	.	TGTGCCAGCAGCTACCTTAACCGGGACGCGAAAGAGACCCAGTACTTC	CASSYLNRDAKETQYF
TRBV6-6	TRBJ1-1	.	few	TGTGCCAGCAGCTGGGGCCTGAGAATAGACACTGAAGCTTTCTTT	CASSWGLRIDTEAFF
TRBV15	TRBJ2-1	TRBD2	few	TGTGCCACCAGCAGAGGGGGGACTAGCGGGAGAATCAATGAGCAGTTCTTC	CATSRGGTSGRINEQFF
TRBV5-4	TRBJ2-7	TRBD1	.	TGTGCCAGCAGCCGCCGGGACAGACCCTACGAGCAGTACTTC	CASSRRDRPYEQYF
TRBV5-4	TRBJ2-4	.	once	TGTGCCAGCAGCTTGGGGGGAATGGTGGTTACAGACATTCAGTACTTC	CASSLGGMVVTDIQYF